Each of the 31 T cell receptor beta chains below was sequenced from the same sample in a study of T cell responses to AZD1222 COVID-19 vaccine (dated by TCRdb to the early 2020s). Libraries were made using the immunoSEQ multiplex PCR assay. TCRdb re-hosts the immuneACCESS table, in-frame sequences only. Its copies lack some clones; in the studies checked, an unresolved V gene accounts for under half of them, and the cause for the rest is not known. The sample yields about 180,000 clones; over 85% were counted once. 1% of the sample lies in the top ten. In the paper's terms, the time point label means: about 28 days (+/-7) after the second vaccine dose. The meaning of the sample's treatment or condition label: meningococcal conjugate vaccine given as trial control. The sequences come from peripheral blood, collected 28 days after the second dose of the MenACWY control vaccine. The receptor set was obtained from an adult who received the MenACWY meningococcal vaccine as a control.

The rearrangement uses TRBV19 and TRBJ1-3; the D is unclear. Trimming took 6 bases from V and 4 from J, leaving 10 bases between them. This CDR3 comprises 13 residues. CDR1 and CDR2 (germline): LNHDA, SQIVND (reference sequence). The CDR3 sequence: CASSTVPGNTIYF. CDR3 DNA sequence: TGTGCCAGTAGCACGGTTCCGGGAAACACCATATATTTT.

This sequence joins TRBV7-8 and TRBJ2-3; D is ambiguous. The CDR3 runs 17 residues. From germline, CDR1 is SGHVS and CDR2 FQNEAQ. Between the trimmed V and J ends, which lost 0 bases and 1 base, there was a span of 14 bases. Here the CDR3 reads CASSLALGVFGTDTQYF. The CDR3 DNA reads TGTGCCAGCAGCTTAGCGCTTGGGGTCTTTGGCACAGATACGCAGTATTTT.

This clone was seen just once. This chain uses TRBV7-2 with TRBJ2-1; 9 positions match TRBD2. CDR3 size: 14 residues. Germline loops: CDR1 SGHTA, CDR2 FQGNSA. J was trimmed by 15 bases and V by 2 bases; bases with no gene match: 11. The CDR3 sequence: CASSLWLSGGSTFF. The CDR3, as DNA: TGTGCCAGCAGCTTATGGCTTAGCGGGGGATCAACGTTCTTC.

CDR3 nucleotides: TGTGCCAGCAGCTTATACCTCCTATCCTATAATTCACCCCTCCACTTT. Translating gives CASSLYLLSYNSPLHF. V gene TRBV7-9 combines with J gene TRBJ1-6; D is undetermined. The V gene lost 2 bases and the J gene lost 1 base, with 9 bases spanning the gap. CDR3 length equals 16 residues. Germline assignment: CDR1 SEHNR and CDR2 FQNEAQ (reference sequence).

The chain has TRBV10-3 and TRBJ1-2, with D unclear. V dropped 3 bases and J dropped 2 bases, with 13 bases sitting between them. CDR3 length: 15 residues. Germline CDR1 reads ENHRY; CDR2 reads SYGVKD. The CDR3 DNA follows: TGTGCCATCAGTGATATGGGAGGGAGCAACTATGGCTACACCTTC. Amino acids: CAISDMGGSNYGYTF.

The chain couples TRBV4-1 to TRBJ2-7; D ambiguous. The CDR3 has 16 residues. V lost 1 base, J lost 0 bases, and 13 bases lay in between. Looked up from germline, CDR1 is MGHRA and CDR2 is YSYEKL. The CDR3 nucleotides are TGCGCCAGCAGCCAAGGCTTACACCGAAACTCCTACGAGCAGTACTTC. It encodes CASSQGLHRNSYEQYF.

The gene calls are TRBV5-1 and TRBJ1-2, with 7 bases that match TRBD1. This CDR3 is 15 amino acids long. The germline V gene encodes CDR1 SGHRS and CDR2 YFSETQ. V lost 0 bases and J lost 3; bases outside the gene matches: 5. The CDR3 sequence: CASSLDLGGDYGYTF. CDR3 DNA sequence: TGCGCCAGCAGCTTGGATCTAGGGGGCGACTATGGCTACACCTTC.

This clone was seen only once. This rearrangement joins TRBV19 to TRBJ1-6, with 7 bases matching TRBD1. J gave up 10 bases and V 5 bases, and 5 bases lay outside the gene matches. CDR3 length: 13 amino acids. CDR1 and CDR2 from the germline V gene are LNHDA and SQIVND (reference sequence). CDR3 loop: CASSREGQSPLHF. CDR3 bases: TGTGCCAGTAGTCGCGAGGGACAGTCACCCCTCCACTTT. Based on the CDR3 plus reference TRBV19 and TRBJ1-6, the full variable domain is DGGITQSPKYLFRKEGQNVTLSCEQNLNHDAMYWYRQDPGQGLRLIYYSQIVNDFQKGDIAEGYSVSREKKESFPLTVTSAQKNPTAFYLCASSREGQSPLHFGNGTRLTVT.

This chain joins TRBV28 and TRBJ1-1; TRBD1 matches at 9 bases. This CDR3 contains 14 residues. Germline CDR1 MDHEN, CDR2 SYDVKM. Trimming cost V 5 bases and J 6 bases; bases outside gene matches: 7. The CDR3 region is CASSPGDRAAEAFF. CDR3 in DNA: TGTGCCAGCAGTCCGGGGGACAGGGCGGCTGAAGCTTTCTTT.

The chain joins TRBV5-1 to TRBJ2-2; TRBD1 matches 11 bases. CDR3 length: 16 residues. CDR1 SGHRS and CDR2 YFSETQ come from the germline V gene. After removal of 0 bases from V and 6 bases from J, the junction contained 4 bases not matched to a gene. The CDR3 loop reads CASSLAPGQGAGELFF. CDR3 in DNA: TGCGCCAGCAGCTTGGCTCCGGGACAGGGGGCCGGGGAGCTGTTTTTT.

CDR3 loop: CASMGVQGAKETQYF. DNA for the CDR3: TGTGCCAGCATGGGAGTACAGGGGGCTAAGGAGACCCAGTACTTC. This rearrangement joins TRBV6-5 to TRBJ2-5; 9 nucleotides line up with TRBD1. The CDR3 length is 15 residues. Germline CDR1 is MNHEY and CDR2 is SVGAGI. The V gene end was trimmed by 7 bases and the J gene end by 5 bases; junction bases not matched to a gene: 11.

This chain joins TRBV7-8 and TRBJ1-1; possible D gene TRBD1, 5 bases. This CDR3 comprises 15 residues. The V end was cut by 2 bases, the J end by 1 base, with 11 bases between. From germline, CDR1 is SGHVS and CDR2 FQNEAQ. The CDR3 DNA reads as TGTGCCAGCAGCTTAAGGGTGGGGGAGAACACTGAAGCTTTCTTT. As protein: CASSLRVGENTEAFF. The entire variable domain, with the rest obtained from reference TRBV7-8 and TRBJ1-1, is as follows: GAGVSQSPRYKVAKRGQDVALRCDPISGHVSLFWYQQALGQGPEFLTYFQNEAQLDKSGLPSDRFFAERPEGSVSTLKIQRTQQEDSAVYLCASSLRVGENTEAFFGQGTRLTVV.

CDR3 bases: TGTGCCAGCAGTCCGCCGGACAGGGCCCAGCATTTT. Its translation: CASSPPDRAQHF. The chain uses TRBV28 and TRBJ1-5; the match to TRBD1 covers 8 bases. The CDR3 has 12 residues. Germline-derived CDR1 and CDR2 are MDHEN and SYDVKM. Trimming took 5 bases from V and 11 from J; bases not matched to a gene: 5.

The rearrangement joins TRBV5-4 to TRBJ1-2; 7 nucleotides match TRBD1. CDR1 SGHNT and CDR2 YYREEE come from the germline V gene (reference sequence). The junction had 7 bases not matched to a gene; V was cut back by 4 bases and J by 1 base. CDR3 size: 15 residues. The CDR3 loop reads CASSAGQLFNYGYTF. Here the CDR3 DNA reads TGTGCCAGCAGCGCGGGACAGCTCTTTAACTATGGCTACACCTTC.

The chain couples TRBV12-3 or TRBV12-4 to TRBJ1-5; no firm D call. The CDR3 extends over 11 amino acids. V was pared by 1 base and J by 11 bases, with 6 bases between. In nucleotides, the CDR3 is TGTGCCAGCAGTTTAGGGGGAGCCCAGCATTTT. It specifies CASSLGGAQHF.

This clone was seen a handful of times. V and J are TRBV12-3 or TRBV12-4 and TRBJ1-5; the match to TRBD1 covers 8 bases. This CDR3 has 13 residues. After removal of 5 bases from V and 7 bases from J, the junction contained 4 bases not matched to a gene. The DNA of the CDR3 is TGTGCCAGCAGTCGACAGGGGCCGCAGCCCCAGCATTTT. Its translation is CASSRQGPQPQHF.

The chain carries TRBV19 and TRBJ2-2, with D maybe TRBD1 (7 bases). CDR3 length: 15 amino acids. Per the germline V gene, CDR1 is LNHDA and CDR2 is SQIVND (reference sequence). Trimming removed 3 bases from V and 6 bases from J, with 14 bases in between. The CDR3 DNA is TGTGCCAGTAGTATGGGGGGACAGCGGGCCGGGGAGCTGTTTTTT. It translates to CASSMGGQRAGELFF.

This CDR3 is CASSYSYRGEGGYTF. The CDR3 DNA reads TGTGCCAGCAGTTACTCATACAGGGGGGAGGGAGGCTACACCTTC. The V gene is TRBV6-5, the J gene TRBJ1-2; TRBD1 matches at 8 bases. V lost 0 bases and J lost 8; bases outside the gene matches: 8. The germline V gene encodes CDR1 MNHEY and CDR2 SVGAGI. The CDR3 totals 15 residues.

This clone was picked up one time. V and J are TRBV4-1 and TRBJ1-2; D gene ambiguous. V was cut by 1 base and J by 6 bases, with 12 bases left in between. This CDR3 contains 14 residues. Germline CDR1 MGHRA, CDR2 YSYEKL. CDR3 coding DNA: TGCGCCAGCAGCCAAGGGTACTGGGCGGATGGCTACACCTTC. This sequence encodes CASSQGYWADGYTF.

A few counts support this clone. The V call is TRBV25-1, the J call TRBJ2-1; D not resolved. The germline V gene encodes CDR1 MGHDK and CDR2 SYGVNS. V gave up 0 bases and J gave up 9 bases, with 12 bases separating them. The length of the CDR3 is 14 residues. The CDR3 nucleotides read TGTGCCAGCAGTGAATATTCTCTAACCAGTGAGCAGTTCTTC. Protein: CASSEYSLTSEQFF.

The rearrangement joins TRBV6-5 to TRBJ2-7; perhaps D is TRBD1 or TRBD2 (6 bases each). V lost 7 bases, J lost 0 bases, and 16 bases lay in between. CDR3 length equals 15 residues. Germline V gene lookup returns CDR1 MNHEY and CDR2 SVGAGI. The CDR3 reads CASTYGGAGSYEQYF. CDR3 DNA: TGTGCCAGCACCTACGGGGGCGCGGGCTCCTACGAGCAGTACTTC.

The V and J genes are TRBV7-2 and TRBJ1-6, with D possibly TRBD1 on 5 matching bases. CDR3 length: 15 residues. CDR1 SGHTA and CDR2 FQGNSA come from the germline V gene. V was shortened by 0 bases and J by 7 bases, with 10 bases between the two germline ends. The CDR3 protein is CASSLAAGWNSPLHF. The CDR3 DNA is TGTGCCAGCAGCTTAGCGGCAGGGTGGAATTCACCCCTCCACTTT.

The rearrangement links TRBV19 to TRBJ1-5; 8 bases are shared with TRBD1. Germline CDR1 reads LNHDA; CDR2 reads SQIVND (reference sequence). The CDR3 consists of 15 residues. V trimming: 3 bases; J trimming: 6 bases; junction bases outside the gene matches: 7. The CDR3 sequence is CASSIGGQGGQPQHF. The CDR3 DNA sequence: TGTGCCAGTAGTATCGGAGGACAGGGAGGTCAGCCCCAGCATTTT.

With respect to this clone: The junction and the germline gene differ at one end; a read error may be behind it. The rearrangement links TRBV7-6 to TRBJ1-2, with D tentatively TRBD1 (6 bases). Germline CDR1 is SGHVS and CDR2 is FNYEAQ. The CDR3 is 11 amino acids. The CDR3: CASSRQDPALF. DNA for the CDR3: TGTGCCAGCAGCCGACAGGATCCTGCTCTTTTC.

The chain is built from TRBV6-5 and TRBJ2-3; tentatively, D is TRBD1 or TRBD2 (6 bases each). Germline CDR1 and CDR2: MNHEY and SVGAGI. V lost 6 bases, J lost 2 bases, and 12 bases lay in between. The CDR3 consists of 14 residues. CDR3 nucleotide sequence: TGTGCCAGCAGAGAGGGGGGCCTCACAGATACGCAGTATTTT. It encodes CASREGGLTDTQYF.

This clone was picked up a small number of times. This chain joins TRBV18 and TRBJ2-5; D is unclear. Germline V lookup: CDR1 KGHSH, CDR2 LQKENI. The CDR3 has 13 amino acids. V shed 6 bases and J shed 1 base, with 9 bases lying between them. Here the CDR3 DNA reads TGTGCCAGCTCCCTGAGTTTCCAAGAGACCCAGTACTTC. Translating gives CASSLSFQETQYF.

The rearrangement uses TRBV7-2 and TRBJ1-2; 12 nucleotides align to TRBD1. CDR3 size: 17 residues. CDR1 is SGHTA, CDR2 FQGNSA, per germline. The junction had 13 bases not matched to a gene; V was cut back by 6 bases and J by 5 bases. CDR3 in DNA: TGTGCCAGCAGGTTTCCGGGACAGGGGGCCCTATCTTATGGCTACACCTTC. This gives the protein CASRFPGQGALSYGYTF. Drawing the rest from reference TRBV7-2 and TRBJ1-2, the complete variable domain is GAGVSQSPSNKVTEKGKDVELRCDPISGHTALYWYRQSLGQGLEFLIYFQGNSAPDKSGLPSDRFSAERTGGSVSTLTIQRTQQEDSAVYLCASRFPGQGALSYGYTFGSGTRLTVV.

The genes are TRBV10-1 and TRBJ2-7; TRBD2 is a possible D gene (7 bases). With 9 bases removed from V and 2 bases from J, the gap between germline ends came to 23 bases. The length of the CDR3 is 16 residues. Germline CDR1 is WNHNN and CDR2 is SYGVQD (reference sequence). CDR3 nucleotides: TGCGCCAGTAGCCGAGGGGGGGACGGTCCCCCCTACGAGCAGTACTTC. Translation: CASSRGGDGPPYEQYF.

V usage is TRBV4-1 and J usage is TRBJ1-1, with 9 bases matching TRBD1. V shed 8 bases and J 7 bases; nucleotides not matched to a gene: 5. This CDR3 contains 12 residues. Germline CDR1 MGHRA, CDR2 YSYEKL. CDR3 sequence (DNA): TGCGCCAGCGGGCCGACAGGGGGTGAAGCTTTCTTT. It is translated as CASGPTGGEAFF.

This clone was found a few times. V gene TRBV30 combines with J gene TRBJ1-5; no clear D. Trimming removed 3 bases from V and 7 bases from J, with 13 bases in between. There are 13 residues in the CDR3. Germline V gene data show CDR1 as GTSNPN and CDR2 as SVGIG (reference sequence). The CDR3: CAWSGQSGQPQHF. For the CDR3, the DNA is TGTGCCTGGAGCGGGCAGTCTGGCCAGCCCCAGCATTTT.

The rearrangement joins TRBV11-2 to TRBJ2-2; D possibly uses TRBD1 or TRBD2 (5 bases each). The CDR3 covers 17 residues. V lost 4 bases and J lost 4, with 19 bases in between. Germline CDR1 is SGHAT and CDR2 is FQNNGV. CDR3 DNA sequence: TGTGCCAGCAGCTCAAGGTGGTCCGGGGCGGGCACCGGGGAGCTGTTTTTT. Protein: CASSSRWSGAGTGELFF.